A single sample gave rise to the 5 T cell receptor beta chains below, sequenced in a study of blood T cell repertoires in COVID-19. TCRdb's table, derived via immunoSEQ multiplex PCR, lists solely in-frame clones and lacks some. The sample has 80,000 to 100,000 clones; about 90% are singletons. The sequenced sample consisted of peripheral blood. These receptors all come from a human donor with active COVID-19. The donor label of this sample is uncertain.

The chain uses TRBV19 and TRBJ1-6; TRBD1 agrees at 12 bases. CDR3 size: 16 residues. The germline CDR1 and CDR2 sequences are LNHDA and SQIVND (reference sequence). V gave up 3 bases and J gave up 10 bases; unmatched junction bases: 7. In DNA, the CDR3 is TGTGCCAGTAGTATGGGGACAGGGGGCGACCGGTCACCCCTCCACTTT. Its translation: CASSMGTGGDRSPLHF.

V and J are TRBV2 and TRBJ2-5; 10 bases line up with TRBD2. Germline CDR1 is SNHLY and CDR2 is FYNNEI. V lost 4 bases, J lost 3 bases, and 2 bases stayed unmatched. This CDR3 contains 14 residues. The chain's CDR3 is CASSGLAGEETQYF. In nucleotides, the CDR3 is TGTGCCAGCAGTGGGCTAGCGGGGGAAGAGACCCAGTACTTC.

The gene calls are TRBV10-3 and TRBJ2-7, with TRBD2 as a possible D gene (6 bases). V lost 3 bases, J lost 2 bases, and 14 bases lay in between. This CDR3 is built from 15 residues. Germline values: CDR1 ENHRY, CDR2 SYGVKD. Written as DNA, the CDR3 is TGTGCCATCAGTGATTCGGCAGGGAGGACCTACGAGCAGTACTTC. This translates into CAISDSAGRTYEQYF.

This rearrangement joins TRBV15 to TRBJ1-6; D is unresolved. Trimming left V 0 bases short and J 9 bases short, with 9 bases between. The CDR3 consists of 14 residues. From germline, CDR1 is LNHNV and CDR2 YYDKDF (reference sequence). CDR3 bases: TGTGCCACCAGCAGAGATATCCAGGCTTCACCCCTCCACTTT. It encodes CATSRDIQASPLHF.

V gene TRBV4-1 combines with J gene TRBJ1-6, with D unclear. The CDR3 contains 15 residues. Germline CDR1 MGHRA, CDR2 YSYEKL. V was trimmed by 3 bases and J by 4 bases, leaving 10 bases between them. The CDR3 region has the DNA TGCGCCAGCAGCCAGATCCGCGGGTATAATTCACCCCTCCACTTT. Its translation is CASSQIRGYNSPLHF.